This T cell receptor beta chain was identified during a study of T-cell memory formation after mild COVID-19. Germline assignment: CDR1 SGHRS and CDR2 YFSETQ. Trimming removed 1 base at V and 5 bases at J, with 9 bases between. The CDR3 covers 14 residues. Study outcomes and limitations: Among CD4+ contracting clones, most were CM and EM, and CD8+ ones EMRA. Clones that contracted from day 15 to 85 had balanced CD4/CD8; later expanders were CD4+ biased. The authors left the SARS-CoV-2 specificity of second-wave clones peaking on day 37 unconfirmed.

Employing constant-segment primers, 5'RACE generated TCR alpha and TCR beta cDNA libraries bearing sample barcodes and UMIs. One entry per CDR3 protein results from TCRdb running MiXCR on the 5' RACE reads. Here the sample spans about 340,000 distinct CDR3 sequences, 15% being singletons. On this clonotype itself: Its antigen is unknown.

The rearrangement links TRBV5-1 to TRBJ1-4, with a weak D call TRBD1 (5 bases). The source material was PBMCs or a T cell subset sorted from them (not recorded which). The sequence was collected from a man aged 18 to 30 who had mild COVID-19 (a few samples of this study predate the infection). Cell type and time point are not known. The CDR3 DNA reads TGCGCCAGCAGCTTGACGGGGGAGAATGAAAAACTGTTTTTT. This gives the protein CASSLTGENEKLFF.